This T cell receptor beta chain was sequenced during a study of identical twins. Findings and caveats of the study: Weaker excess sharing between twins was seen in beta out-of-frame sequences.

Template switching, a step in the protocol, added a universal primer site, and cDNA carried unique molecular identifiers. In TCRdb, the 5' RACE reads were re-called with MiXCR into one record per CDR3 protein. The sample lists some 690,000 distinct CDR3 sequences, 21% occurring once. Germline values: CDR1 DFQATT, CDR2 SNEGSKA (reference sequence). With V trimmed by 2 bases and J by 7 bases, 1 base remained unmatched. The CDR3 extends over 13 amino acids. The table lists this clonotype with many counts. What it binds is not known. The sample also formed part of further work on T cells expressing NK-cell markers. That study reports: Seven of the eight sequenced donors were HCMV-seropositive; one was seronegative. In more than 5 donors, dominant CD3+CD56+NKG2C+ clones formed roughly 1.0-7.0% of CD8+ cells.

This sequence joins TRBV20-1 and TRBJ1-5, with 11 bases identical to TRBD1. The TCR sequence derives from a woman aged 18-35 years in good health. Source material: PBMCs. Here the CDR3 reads CSARRDRGQPQHF. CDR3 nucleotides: TGCAGTGCTAGAAGGGACAGGGGGCAGCCCCAGCATTTT.